This T cell receptor (beta chain) is from a study of immune evolution from preneoplasia to lung adenocarcinoma. Study-level background: HLA loss of heterozygosity: under 7.5% AIS, roughly 15% MIA, 30% to 35% ADC, none AAH.

General study findings and limits: Clonality was highest in normal lung, lower in later-stage lesions apparently.

V was shortened by 4 bases and J by 6 bases, with 30 bases between the two germline ends. The germline V gene encodes CDR1 MNHEY and CDR2 SMNVEV (reference sequence). The CDR3 covers 20 residues. A word on this clone: Its antigen is currently unknown.

Clones were sequenced by immunoSEQ multiplex PCR, and TCRdb holds only the in-frame ones, with some missing. The data show fewer than 9,500 clones, with roughly 80% seen just once and about 8.9% held by the top ten. Two lung cancer pathologists independently confirmed each histologic diagnosis. After pathologic assessment, macro-dissection selected premalignant or tumor cells for extraction. Sequenced sample: FFPE minimally invasive lung adenocarcinoma tissue. The source is a donor aged 70 or over with lung adenocarcinoma. V and J are TRBV27 and TRBJ2-2, with TRBD1 as a possible D gene (5 bases). CDR3 residues: CASSSYLEAAGNMGPGELFF. The CDR3 region has the DNA TGTGCCAGCAGTTCGTACCTTGAGGCAGCTGGAAACATGGGGCCCGGGGAGCTGTTTTTT.